A selection of T cell receptor beta chains follows, all from one sample in a study of control samples from healthy donors and cancer patients. Produced via immunoSEQ multiplex PCR; TCRdb's table is partial and in-frame only. The data hold roughly 450,000 clones, with around 90% observed a single time. The sample was PBMCs. The receptors here all came from a man between 35 and 55 years old with head and neck cancer. The CDR3 runs from the conserved cysteine through the conserved F or W. A D gene is named only where the DNA matches it firmly. Clone size is not always given. Where it is, it says once, few, many or a class for expanded clones.

V gene	J gene	clone size	D gene	CDR3 DNA	CDR3 protein
TRBV3-1/TRBV3-2	TRBJ2-1	NA	TRBD1	TGTGCCAGCAGCCAACGGACAGGATACAATGAGCAGTTCTTC	CASSQRTGYNEQFF
TRBV5-1	TRBJ1-4	NA	TRBD1	TGCGCCAGCAGCCGGGAAGGGGGCAATGAAAAACTGTTTTTT	CASSREGGNEKLFF
TRBV30	TRBJ2-2	NA	NA	TGTGCCTGGAGTGTAAGCGCGCTTGGCGGGGAGCTGTTTTTT	CAWSVSALGGELFF
TRBV19	TRBJ1-2	NA	NA	TGTGCCAGTAGCCCCGATGGAGGACGGTATGGCTACACCTTC	CASSPDGGRYGYTF
TRBV2	TRBJ2-7	few	NA	TGTGCCAGCAGTGGATCTCGCGGGGAAACCTACGAGCAGTACTTC	CASSGSRGETYEQYF
TRBV10-3	TRBJ1-1	NA	NA	TGTGCCATCAGTGATAGGCAGGAGAGCCCGAACACTGAAGCTTTCTTT	CAISDRQESPNTEAFF
TRBV12-3/TRBV12-4	TRBJ2-3	NA	NA	TGTGCCAGCAGCCAAACCACAGATACGCAGTATTTT	CASSQTTDTQYF
TRBV2	TRBJ1-5	NA	TRBD1	TGTGCCAGCAAGACCGGGACAGGGGGTCGTCAGCCCCAGCATTTT	CASKTGTGGRQPQHF
TRBV7-9	TRBJ2-7	NA	NA	TGTGCCAGCAGCCCCCGGGACCGCTACGAGCAGTACTTC	CASSPRDRYEQYF
TRBV11-2	TRBJ1-1	NA	NA	TGTGCCAGCAGCTACCGGGCTACCTGGGACACTGAAGCTTTCTTT	CASSYRATWDTEAFF
TRBV6-5	TRBJ2-2	NA	TRBD1	TGTGCCAGCAGCTGGACAGGGGTCGGGGAGCTGTTTTTT	CASSWTGVGELFF
TRBV9	TRBJ2-3	few	NA	TGTGCCAGCAGCGTACTGTTGGAGGGTGGGGATACGCAGTATTTT	CASSVLLEGGDTQYF